This TCR beta chain was obtained from a study of T cells expressing NK-cell markers (dated by TCRdb to between 2020 and 2021). Describing the broader study: Under 10 donors provided sorted CD3+CD56+NKG2C+, CD3+CD56+NKG2C- and CD3+CD56-NKG2C+ T-cell subsets, whose TCR beta-chain repertoires were profiled. Among the eight sequenced donors, seven were HCMV-seropositive and one was HCMV-seronegative. The study sequenced eight donors, all healthy volunteers chosen at random: three men and five women. Sequencing of the libraries produced 2 x 150 bp reads on Illumina HiSeq 2000/2500, MiSeq or NextSeq. Here is what the overall study found, with its caveats: In a handful of donors, the dominant CD3+CD56+NKG2C+ clonotypes ranked among the top 10 CD8+ clonotypes, making up roughly 1.0-7.5% of CD8+ T cells. It remained unclear whether the expanded NKG2C-expressing T cell clones were specific for HCMV antigens. Those dominant clonotypes were again the most abundant among CD3+CD56-NKG2C+ cells in a handful of donors, at roughly 25-60.1%.

The sequencer was an Illumina HiSeq 2000. The TCR beta cDNA libraries were made using 5'RACE template switching, a step that added both a universal primer site and unique molecular identifiers. Synthesis of cDNA was primed from the TCR beta constant segment and was followed by two consecutive PCR amplification steps. Regarding the original processing steps: MIGEC was used to demultiplex reads and group reads by UMI, and MiTCR was used to assemble and quantify clonotypes. Only TCR cDNA sequences supported by at least two reads were kept to exclude erroneous sequences. The tcR package was used for downstream repertoire analysis, and clonotypes were matched between fractions using CDR3 nucleotide sequence together with V segment. VDJmatch was used to annotate antigen specificity against VDJdb, with one amino acid substitution allowed in CDR3. TCRdb reprocessed the reads, reporting each CDR3 protein sequence once and no DNA. The authors' filters were not applied to this entry. The sample table includes about 430,000 distinct CDR3 sequences. More than 1.4% of the sample belongs to the ten largest clones.

In regard to this clonotype: Its antigen remains unidentified.

The CDR3 goes from the cysteine to the phenylalanine over 15 residues. No DNA is given. The germline V gene sets CDR1 to KGHSH and CDR2 to LQKENI. HCMV serostatus was determined by detecting HCMV-specific IgG in serum with a commercial ELISA kit. Ficoll density gradient centrifugation was used to isolate peripheral blood mononuclear cells from blood. The TCR sequence derives from a woman aged 45 to 65 in good health. Donor details come from another sample of the same person, matched by shared clones. Sequencing was done on a sample of blood T cells: a sorted CD56 or NKG2C T cell subset, CD4+ or CD8+ T cells, or bulk PBMC T cells (not recorded which). The chain uses TRBV18 and TRBJ2-3; no DNA is available, so the TRBD1 call from TCRdb remains unchecked. The CDR3 reads CASSPGTVHTDTQYF.